This paragraph reports one TCR beta chain. Its antigen is not identified. With 60 Vbeta and 13 Jbeta primers, the PCR was carried out. Produced via immunoSEQ multiplex PCR; TCRdb's table is partial and in-frame only. The sample includes 110,000 or so clones, 70% to 85% of them seen just once. The data belong to a study of cytomegalovirus exposure and HLA in healthy donors. Overall study: Roughly 80% of several hundred genotyped donors fell in the Caucasian-associated ancestry cluster. Overall study findings and caveats: Presence/absence analyses took donor sequencing depth as roughly uniform. Excluded were some V segments that proved indistinguishable, including TRBV6-2 and TRBV6-3.

Trimming removed 4 bases from V and 3 bases from J, with 5 bases in between. This CDR3 region has 12 residues. Germline CDR1 reads SNHLY; CDR2 reads FYNNEI. The sequence derives from a woman between 45 and 60 years old in good health and CMV-seropositive. The rearrangement joins TRBV2 to TRBJ2-3; D not resolved. The sequenced sample consisted of PBMCs. The CDR3 nucleotides are TGTGCCAGCAGTGTGGCTACAGATACGCAGTATTTT. This gives the protein CASSVATDTQYF.